Each of the 21 T cell receptor beta chains below was sequenced from the same sample in a study of blood T cell repertoires in COVID-19. The assay was immunoSEQ multiplex PCR, and TCRdb's table has in-frame clones only and misses some. The sample has 100,000 to 150,000 clones; about 81% are singletons. The specimen sequenced was peripheral blood. The source is a woman aged 50 to 60 with acute or convalescent COVID-19.

The genes are TRBV11-3 and TRBJ2-2, with D unclear. The V and J ends lost 1 base and 1 base respectively, with 13 bases between them. The CDR3 has 17 residues. In germline, CDR1 is SGHNT, CDR2 YENEEA. The DNA for the CDR3 is TGTGCCAGCAGCTTAGGAGGTTTGGCGGTGAACACCGGGGAGCTGTTTTTT. As protein: CASSLGGLAVNTGELFF. Full variable domain (outside the CDR3, taken from reference TRBV11-3 and TRBJ2-2): EAGVVQSPRYKIIEKKQPVAFWCNPISGHNTLYWYLQNLGQGPELLIRYENEEAVDDSQLPKDRFSAERLKGVDSTLKIQPAELGDSAVYLCASSLGGLAVNTGELFFGEGSRLTVL.

The chain combines TRBV21-1 with TRBJ1-1; the table's D call of TRBD1 was not tested on the DNA. TRBV21-1 is given as a pseudogene. The CDR3 has 13 residues. CDR3 coding DNA: TGTGCCAGCAGCAACAGGGATAACACTGAAGCTTTCTTT. It encodes CASSNRDNTEAFF.

J is TRBJ2-1 and V is TRBV3-1 (or the pseudogene TRBV3-2); tentatively, D is TRBD1 (5 bases). In germline, CDR1 is LGHDT, CDR2 YNNKEL (reference sequence). The CDR3 runs to 14 residues. Trimming left V 4 bases short and J 5 bases short, with 12 bases between. CDR3 nucleotides: TGTGCCAGCAGCCCTTTCAGGGTCCACAATGAGCAGTTCTTC. It yields the protein CASSPFRVHNEQFF.

This clone was observed a few times. This sequence joins TRBV14 and TRBJ2-1; 10 bases map to TRBD2. The CDR3 is 17 residues long. V lost 1 base, J lost 3 bases, and 6 bases stayed unmatched. The germline gives CDR1 SGHDN, CDR2 FVKESK. The DNA for the CDR3 is TGTGCCAGCAGCCAAGTCCAGCTAGCGGGAGTCTACAATGAGCAGTTCTTC. Protein: CASSQVQLAGVYNEQFF.

The rearrangement joins TRBV6-6 to TRBJ2-7; tentative D call: TRBD1 (5 bases). Deletions cut 0 bases from V and 7 bases from J, with 13 bases between. Germline V gives CDR1 MNHNY, CDR2 SVGAGI (reference sequence). CDR3 length: 14 amino acids. In DNA, the CDR3 is TGTGCCAGCAGTTACTCGATACAACCAGGGGAGCAGTACTTC. This encodes CASSYSIQPGEQYF.

The chain uses TRBV24-1 and TRBJ2-3; possibly TRBD2 for D (6 bases). Trimming shortened V by 1 base and J by 0 bases, and 7 bases separated the two germline ends. Germline CDR1 reads KGHDR; CDR2 reads SFDVKD. The CDR3 covers 15 residues. The CDR3 DNA is TGTGCCACCAGTGATTTTGGGGGGAGCACAGATACGCAGTATTTT. This codes for CATSDFGGSTDTQYF.

The chain uses TRBV7-9 and TRBJ2-5; perhaps TRBD2 as D (6 bases). The CDR3 contains 12 residues. The V gene's germline CDR1 is SEHNR and CDR2 FQNEAQ (reference sequence). V dropped 6 bases and J dropped 5 bases, with 10 bases sitting between them. The CDR3 nucleotides read TGTGCCAGCAGGGAGGGGCGCGAGACCCAGTACTTC. It is translated as CASREGRETQYF.

CDR3 nucleotides: TGTGCCAGCAGCTTAGTCTTGACAGACTATGGCTACACCTTC. Its protein product is CASSLVLTDYGYTF. V gene TRBV7-9 combines with J gene TRBJ1-2; weak D call: TRBD1 (5 bases). With 1 base removed from V and 3 bases from J, the gap between germline ends came to 9 bases. This CDR3 has 14 residues. The germline V gene encodes CDR1 SEHNR and CDR2 FQNEAQ (reference sequence).

V usage is TRBV11-2 and J usage is TRBJ2-5, with D possibly being TRBD1 (5 bases). Germline V gene sequence: CDR1 SGHAT, CDR2 FQNNGV. Trimming cost V 2 bases and J 5 bases, with 12 bases left between them. The CDR3 loop spans 14 amino acids. CDR3 residues: CASSLQGARETQYF. The CDR3, as DNA: TGTGCCAGCAGCTTACAAGGGGCCCGGGAGACCCAGTACTTC.

V gene TRBV6-5 combines with J gene TRBJ1-2; D unresolved. Looked up from germline, CDR1 is MNHEY and CDR2 is SVGAGI. Trimming stripped 2 bases from V and 8 bases from J, with 18 bases between. This CDR3 contains 15 residues. This chain's CDR3 is CASSYGPTSSRGYTF. DNA of the CDR3: TGTGCCAGCAGTTACGGGCCAACCTCGTCCCGCGGCTACACCTTC.

The rearrangement joins TRBV28 to TRBJ2-1; possibly TRBD2 for D (6 bases). The V end was cut by 3 bases, the J end by 16 bases, with 16 bases between. The CDR3 totals 12 residues. CDR1 MDHEN and CDR2 SYDVKM come from the germline V gene. The CDR3, as DNA: TGTGCCAGCAGTTTCCGTTCGGGAGTGGAATTCTTC. It specifies CASSFRSGVEFF.

The chain recombines TRBV6-1 with TRBJ1-4, with 7 bases identical to TRBD1. Germline CDR1 is MNHNS and CDR2 is SASEGT. This CDR3 has 13 residues. Trimming took 0 bases from V and 8 from J; bases not matched to a gene: 0. Here the CDR3 DNA reads TGTGCCAGCAGTGAAGCAGGGGGCGAAAAACTGTTTTTT. It yields the protein CASSEAGGEKLFF.

In its sample, this clone was seen a few times. The rearrangement links TRBV24-1 to TRBJ2-1; TRBD2 matches at 7 bases. CDR1 KGHDR and CDR2 SFDVKD come from the germline V gene. V trimming: 3 bases; J trimming: 6 bases; junction bases outside the gene matches: 7. The CDR3 spans 15 residues. The CDR3 coding sequence is TGTGCCACCAGTGATCCCGGGACTACAACCAATGAGCAGTTCTTC. Its protein is CATSDPGTTTNEQFF.

The chain links TRBV7-3 to TRBJ2-1; 13 bases are shared with TRBD2. Trimming took 5 bases from V and 10 from J; bases not matched to a gene: 11. CDR1 and CDR2 (germline): SGHTA, FQGTGA. This CDR3 is 16 amino acids long. The CDR3 bases are TGTGCCAGCAGCGCGGACCCGACTAGCGGGAGGATCGAGCAGTTCTTC. Protein product: CASSADPTSGRIEQFF. Supplemented by reference TRBV7-3 and TRBJ2-1, the full variable domain reads GAGVSQTPSNKVTEKGKYVELRCDPISGHTALYWYRQSLGQGPEFLIYFQGTGAADDSGLPNDRFFAVRPEGSVSTLKIQRTERGDSAVYLCASSADPTSGRIEQFFGPGTRLTVL.

The genes are TRBV5-1 and TRBJ2-1; 12 bases map to TRBD2. The CDR3 spans 19 residues. The V gene's germline CDR1 is SGHRS and CDR2 YFSETQ. Losses at the gene ends were 1 base for V and 0 bases for J; bases not matched to a gene: 8. In nucleotides, the CDR3 is TGCGCCAGCAGCTTGACCGGGACTAGCGGGTCGAGCTCCTACAATGAGCAGTTCTTC. Protein sequence: CASSLTGTSGSSSYNEQFF.

The chain uses TRBV5-8 and TRBJ2-7; 12 bases line up with TRBD2. Germline-derived CDR1 and CDR2 are SGHTS and YDEGEE. The CDR3 extends over 15 amino acids. The V gene end was trimmed by 4 bases and the J gene end by 1 base; junction bases not matched to a gene: 3. The CDR3 reads CASSRTSGRSYEQYF. In DNA form, the CDR3 reads TGTGCCAGCAGCCGAACTAGCGGGAGGTCCTACGAGCAGTACTTC.

This chain links TRBV19 with TRBJ1-6, with a possible D match to TRBD1 (6 bases). Germline CDR1 is LNHDA and CDR2 is SQIVND (reference sequence). Trimming shortened V by 5 bases and J by 7 bases, and 15 bases separated the two germline ends. This CDR3 spans 15 amino acids. Here the CDR3 DNA reads TGTGCCAGTAGTGGCACCGGGACACTAAATTCACCCCTCCACTTT. Its translation: CASSGTGTLNSPLHF.

The chain uses TRBV6-5 and TRBJ1-1; 7 bases are shared with TRBD1. CDR1 is MNHEY, CDR2 SVGAGI, per germline. The CDR3 contains 14 residues. Germline trimming cut 5 bases from V and 2 bases from J; bases unmatched to any gene: 5. The CDR3 loop is CASSRTGLNTEAFF. In nucleotides, the CDR3 is TGTGCCAGCAGTCGGACAGGCCTAAACACTGAAGCTTTCTTT.

This rearrangement joins TRBV3-1 (or the pseudogene TRBV3-2) to TRBJ2-6, with D uncertain. This CDR3 has 16 amino acids. Between the trimmed V and J ends, which lost 4 bases and 2 bases, there was a span of 12 bases. Germline V gene lookup returns CDR1 LGHDT and CDR2 YNNKEL (reference sequence). The DNA of the CDR3 is TGTGCCAGCAGCCCTCCAGTGGGCGCTGGGGCCAACGTCCTGACTTTC. Its protein product is CASSPPVGAGANVLTF.

The gene calls are TRBV30 and TRBJ2-1; 7 bases align to TRBD1. The CDR3 length is 14 residues. With V trimmed by 2 bases and J by 7 bases, 8 bases remained unmatched. CDR1 is GTSNPN and CDR2 is SVGIG in the germline V gene (reference sequence). CDR3 nucleotides: TGTGCCTGGAGTTCCCTGAACAGGGGTAATGAGCAGTTCTTC. It encodes CAWSSLNRGNEQFF.

This clone was counted between two and nine times. The chain has TRBV10-2 and TRBJ1-1, with 9 bases aligning to TRBD1. Germline V gene lookup returns CDR1 WSHSY and CDR2 SAAADI. The CDR3 spans 14 residues. V shed 6 bases, J shed 4 bases, and the junction held 6 bases outside the gene matches. The CDR3 sequence: CASSSQGAITEAFF. DNA of the CDR3: TGCGCCAGCAGCTCACAGGGGGCGATCACTGAAGCTTTCTTT.